This T cell receptor beta chain was obtained from a study of CD8 T cells in ankylosing spondylitis. The study's findings and limits: Some motif variants had been reported before (in reactive arthritis synovial fluid and blood).

Germline CDR1 reads MNHNS; CDR2 reads SASEGT. V gave up 1 base and J gave up 7 bases, with 4 bases separating them. This CDR3 is built from 11 residues. Generation of TCR beta libraries employed quantitative 5'-RACE incorporating molecular barcodes. TCRdb re-analysed the 5' RACE reads in MiXCR, keeping a single row per CDR3 protein. The sample includes 300,000 to 350,000 distinct CDR3 sequences, approximately 15% of them seen just once. This clonotype was detected only a few times. The antigen is undetermined. The material sequenced was blood, either unsorted or a sorted T cell fraction (not recorded which). The chain combines TRBV6-1 with TRBJ1-2; no clear D. The source of this sequence is a male donor with ankylosing spondylitis or in good health (not recorded which). As DNA, the CDR3 is TGTGCCAGCAGTGAAGTAGCTGGCTACACCTTC. Amino acids: CASSEVAGYTF.